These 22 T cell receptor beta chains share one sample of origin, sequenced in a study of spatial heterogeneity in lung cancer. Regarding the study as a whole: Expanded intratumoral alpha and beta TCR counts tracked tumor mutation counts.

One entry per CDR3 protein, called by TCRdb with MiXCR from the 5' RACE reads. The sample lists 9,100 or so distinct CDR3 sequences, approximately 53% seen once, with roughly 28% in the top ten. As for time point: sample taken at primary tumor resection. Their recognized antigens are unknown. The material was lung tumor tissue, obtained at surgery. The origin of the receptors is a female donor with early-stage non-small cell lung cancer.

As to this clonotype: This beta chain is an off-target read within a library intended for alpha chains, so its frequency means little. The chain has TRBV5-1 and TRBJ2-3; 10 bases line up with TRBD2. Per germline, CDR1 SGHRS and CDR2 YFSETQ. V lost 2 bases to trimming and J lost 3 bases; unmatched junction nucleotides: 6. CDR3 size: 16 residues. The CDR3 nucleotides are TGCGCCAGCAGCTTTCGGAGTAGCGGGGGGACAGATACGCAGTATTTT. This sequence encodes CASSFRSSGGTDTQYF. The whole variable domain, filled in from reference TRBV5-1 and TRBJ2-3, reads KAGVTQTPRYLIKTRGQQVTLSCSPISGHRSVSWYQQTPGQGLQFLFEYFSETQRNKGNFPGRFSGRQFSNSRSEMNVSTLELGDSALYLCASSFRSSGGTDTQYFGPGTRLTVL.

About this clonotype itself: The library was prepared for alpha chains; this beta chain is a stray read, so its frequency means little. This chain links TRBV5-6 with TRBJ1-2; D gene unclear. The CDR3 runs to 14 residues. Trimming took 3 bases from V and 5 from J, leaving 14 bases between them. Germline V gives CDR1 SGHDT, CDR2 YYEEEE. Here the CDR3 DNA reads TGTGCCAGCAGCTACCCTATGGTTTCGTATGGCTACACCTTC. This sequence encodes CASSYPMVSYGYTF.

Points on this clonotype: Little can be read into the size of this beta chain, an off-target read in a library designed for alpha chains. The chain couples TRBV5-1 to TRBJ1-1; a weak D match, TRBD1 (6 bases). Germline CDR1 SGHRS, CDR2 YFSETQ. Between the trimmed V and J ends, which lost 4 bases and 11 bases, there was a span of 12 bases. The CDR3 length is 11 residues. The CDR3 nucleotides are TGCGCCAGCAGCCAGGGACATGGGGCTTTCTTT. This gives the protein CASSQGHGAFF.

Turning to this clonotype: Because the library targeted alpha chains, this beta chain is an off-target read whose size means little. CDR3 DNA: TGTGCCAGCAGTTACAATCCCGGGACACCCAAAGAGACCCAGTACTTC. It yields the protein CASSYNPGTPKETQYF. The rearrangement joins TRBV6-5 to TRBJ2-5; possibly TRBD1 for D (6 bases). The germline CDR1 and CDR2 sequences are MNHEY and SVGAGI. The CDR3 totals 16 residues. Trimming shortened V by 2 bases and J by 3 bases, and 16 bases separated the two germline ends.

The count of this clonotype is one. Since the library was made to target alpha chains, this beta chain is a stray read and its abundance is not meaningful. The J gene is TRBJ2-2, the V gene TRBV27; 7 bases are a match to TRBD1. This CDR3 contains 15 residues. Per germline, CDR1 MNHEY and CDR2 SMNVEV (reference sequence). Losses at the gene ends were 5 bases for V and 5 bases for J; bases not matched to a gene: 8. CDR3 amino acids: CASSLVTGQTGELFF. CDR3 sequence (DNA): TGTGCCAGCAGTCTCGTGACAGGGCAGACCGGGGAGCTGTTTTTT.

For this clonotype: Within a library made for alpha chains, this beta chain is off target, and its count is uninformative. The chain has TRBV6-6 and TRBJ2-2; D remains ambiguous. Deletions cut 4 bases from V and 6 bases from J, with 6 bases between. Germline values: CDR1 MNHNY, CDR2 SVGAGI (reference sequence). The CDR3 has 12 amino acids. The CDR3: CASSSKPGELFF. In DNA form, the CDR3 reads TGTGCCAGCAGTTCCAAGCCCGGGGAGCTGTTTTTT.

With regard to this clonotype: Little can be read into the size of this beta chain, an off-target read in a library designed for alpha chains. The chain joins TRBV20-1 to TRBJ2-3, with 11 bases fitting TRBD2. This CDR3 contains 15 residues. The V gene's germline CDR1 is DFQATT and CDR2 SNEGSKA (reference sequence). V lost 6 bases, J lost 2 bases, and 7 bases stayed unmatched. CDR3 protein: CSAPGTSGLTDTQYF. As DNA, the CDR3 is TGCAGTGCGCCCGGGACTAGCGGTCTCACAGATACGCAGTATTTT.

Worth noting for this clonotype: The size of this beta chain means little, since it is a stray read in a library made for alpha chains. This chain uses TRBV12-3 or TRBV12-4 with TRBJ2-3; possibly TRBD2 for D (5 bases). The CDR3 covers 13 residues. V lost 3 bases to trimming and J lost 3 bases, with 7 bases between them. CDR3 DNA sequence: TGTGCCAGCAGTTTTGAGGGTACAGATACGCAGTATTTT. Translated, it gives CASSFEGTDTQYF.

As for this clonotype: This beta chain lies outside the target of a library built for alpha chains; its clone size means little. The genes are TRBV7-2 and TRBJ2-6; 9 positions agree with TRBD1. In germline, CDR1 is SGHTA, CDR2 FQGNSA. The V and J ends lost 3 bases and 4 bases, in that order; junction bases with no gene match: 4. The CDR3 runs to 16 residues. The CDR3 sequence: CASSLGTGSGANVLTF. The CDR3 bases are TGTGCCAGCAGCTTGGGGACAGGGTCCGGGGCCAACGTCCTGACTTTC. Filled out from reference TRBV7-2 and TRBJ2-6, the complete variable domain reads GAGVSQSPSNKVTEKGKDVELRCDPISGHTALYWYRQSLGQGLEFLIYFQGNSAPDKSGLPSDRFSAERTGGSVSTLTIQRTQQEDSAVYLCASSLGTGSGANVLTFGAGSRLTVL.

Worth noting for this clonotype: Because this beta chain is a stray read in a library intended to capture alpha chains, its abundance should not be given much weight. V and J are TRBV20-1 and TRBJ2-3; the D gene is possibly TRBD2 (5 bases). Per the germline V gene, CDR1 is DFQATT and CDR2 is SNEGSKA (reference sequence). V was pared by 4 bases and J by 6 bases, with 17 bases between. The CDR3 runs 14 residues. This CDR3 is CSATGLSAGDTQYF. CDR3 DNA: TGCAGTGCTACCGGACTTTCCGCTGGGGATACGCAGTATTTT.

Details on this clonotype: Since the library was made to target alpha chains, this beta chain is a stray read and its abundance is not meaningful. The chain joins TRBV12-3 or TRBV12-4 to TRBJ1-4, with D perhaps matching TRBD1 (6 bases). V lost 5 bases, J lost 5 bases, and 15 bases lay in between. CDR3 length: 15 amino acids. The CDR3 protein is CASSGYRVSNEKLFF. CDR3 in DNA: TGTGCCAGCAGTGGATACAGGGTGTCGAATGAAAAACTGTTTTTT.

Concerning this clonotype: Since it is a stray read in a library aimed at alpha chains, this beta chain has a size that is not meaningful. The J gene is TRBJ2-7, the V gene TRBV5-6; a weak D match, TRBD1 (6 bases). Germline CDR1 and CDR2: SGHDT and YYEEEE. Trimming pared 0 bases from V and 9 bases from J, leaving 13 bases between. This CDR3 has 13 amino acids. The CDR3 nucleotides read TGTGCCAGCAGCTTGGAACAGGGCGCAGTGCAGTACTTC. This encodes CASSLEQGAVQYF.

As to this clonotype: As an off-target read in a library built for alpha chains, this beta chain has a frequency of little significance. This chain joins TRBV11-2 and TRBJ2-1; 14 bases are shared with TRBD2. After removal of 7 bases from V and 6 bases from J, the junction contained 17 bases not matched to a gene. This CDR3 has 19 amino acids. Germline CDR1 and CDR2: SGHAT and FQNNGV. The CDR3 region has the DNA TGTGCCAGCACTCTTAGTGGGACTAGCGGGGGCCACCGGGTCAATGAGCAGTTCTTC. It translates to CASTLSGTSGGHRVNEQFF.

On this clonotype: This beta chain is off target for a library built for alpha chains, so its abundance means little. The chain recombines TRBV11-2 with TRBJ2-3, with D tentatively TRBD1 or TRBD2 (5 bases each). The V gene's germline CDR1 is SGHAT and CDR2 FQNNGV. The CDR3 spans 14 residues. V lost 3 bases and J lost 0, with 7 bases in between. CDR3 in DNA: TGTGCCAGCAGCTTTCGGGACAGCACAGATACGCAGTATTTT. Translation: CASSFRDSTDTQYF.

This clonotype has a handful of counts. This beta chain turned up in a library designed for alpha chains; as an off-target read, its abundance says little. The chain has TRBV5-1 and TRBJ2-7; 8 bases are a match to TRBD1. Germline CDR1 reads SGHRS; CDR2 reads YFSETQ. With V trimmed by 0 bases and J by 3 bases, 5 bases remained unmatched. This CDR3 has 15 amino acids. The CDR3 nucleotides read TGCGCCAGCAGCTTGGCCGGGACAGGATACTACGAGCAGTACTTC. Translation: CASSLAGTGYYEQYF.

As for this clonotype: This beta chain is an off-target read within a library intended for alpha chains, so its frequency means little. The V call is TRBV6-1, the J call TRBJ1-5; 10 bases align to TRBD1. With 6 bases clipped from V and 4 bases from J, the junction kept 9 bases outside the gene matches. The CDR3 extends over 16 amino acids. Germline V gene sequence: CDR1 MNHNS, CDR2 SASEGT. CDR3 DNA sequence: TGTGCCAGCAGATCCCGGACAGGGGGAGGAAATCAGCCCCAGCATTTT. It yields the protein CASRSRTGGGNQPQHF.

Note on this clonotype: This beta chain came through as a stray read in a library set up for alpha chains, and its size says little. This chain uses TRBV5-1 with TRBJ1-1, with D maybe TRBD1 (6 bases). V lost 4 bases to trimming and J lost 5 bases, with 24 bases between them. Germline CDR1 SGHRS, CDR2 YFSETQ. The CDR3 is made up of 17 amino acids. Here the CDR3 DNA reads TGCGCCAGCAGCCCGGGGCGTTGGGGGCGAGGATGGACTGAAGCTTTCTTT. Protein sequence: CASSPGRWGRGWTEAFF. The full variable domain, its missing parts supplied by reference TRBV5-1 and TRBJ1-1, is KAGVTQTPRYLIKTRGQQVTLSCSPISGHRSVSWYQQTPGQGLQFLFEYFSETQRNKGNFPGRFSGRQFSNSRSEMNVSTLELGDSALYLCASSPGRWGRGWTEAFFGQGTRLTVV.

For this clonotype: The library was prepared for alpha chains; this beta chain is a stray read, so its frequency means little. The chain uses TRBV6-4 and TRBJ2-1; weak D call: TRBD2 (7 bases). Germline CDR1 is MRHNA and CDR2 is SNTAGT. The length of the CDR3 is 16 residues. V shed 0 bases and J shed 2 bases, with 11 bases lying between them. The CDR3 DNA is TGTGCCAGCAGTGACTCTGGGGGGGCCACCTACAATGAGCAGTTCTTC. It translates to CASSDSGGATYNEQFF.

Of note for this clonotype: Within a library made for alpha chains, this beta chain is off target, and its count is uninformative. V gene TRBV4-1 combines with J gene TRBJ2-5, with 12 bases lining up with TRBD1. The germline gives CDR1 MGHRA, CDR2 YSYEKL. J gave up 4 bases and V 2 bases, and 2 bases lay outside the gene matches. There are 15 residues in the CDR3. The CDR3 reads CASSQQGQGAETQYF. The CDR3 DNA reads TGCGCCAGCAGCCAACAGGGACAGGGGGCAGAGACCCAGTACTTC.

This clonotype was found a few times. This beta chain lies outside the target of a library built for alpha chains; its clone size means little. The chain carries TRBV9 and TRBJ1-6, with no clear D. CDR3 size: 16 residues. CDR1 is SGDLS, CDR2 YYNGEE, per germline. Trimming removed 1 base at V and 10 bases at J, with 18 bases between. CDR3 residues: CASSVTLASAGSPLHF. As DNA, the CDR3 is TGTGCCAGCAGCGTAACTCTGGCCAGCGCGGGGTCACCCCTCCACTTT.

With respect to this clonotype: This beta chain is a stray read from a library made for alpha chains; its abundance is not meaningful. The CDR3 loop is CASSYGGGAMGTQYF. CDR3 DNA sequence: TGTGCCAGCAGTTACGGCGGGGGGGCGATGGGTACGCAGTATTTT. This chain joins TRBV6-5 and TRBJ2-3; 9 bases agree with TRBD2. Germline CDR1 MNHEY, CDR2 SVGAGI. After removal of 2 bases from V and 8 bases from J, the junction contained 8 bases not matched to a gene. The CDR3 is 15 residues long.

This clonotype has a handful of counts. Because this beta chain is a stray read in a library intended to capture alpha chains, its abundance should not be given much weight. The chain's CDR3 is CASSLGAGTFKQYF. For the CDR3, the DNA is TGTGCCAGCAGCTTAGGGGCGGGGACTTTCAAGCAGTACTTC. V is TRBV7-9 and J is TRBJ2-7, with D tentatively TRBD2 (6 bases). Trimming shortened V by 1 base and J by 8 bases, and 15 bases separated the two germline ends. This CDR3 has 14 amino acids. Germline values: CDR1 SEHNR, CDR2 FQNEAQ (reference sequence).